One sample yielded the 31 T cell receptor beta chains listed below, sequenced in a study of CD8+ T cells in alopecia areata (dated by TCRdb to the late 2010s). Receptor libraries were prepared by the immunoSEQ multiplex PCR assay. To provide template for TCR sequencing, every sample had RNA extracted and reverse transcribed into cDNA. Here the immuneACCESS table is served through TCRdb, limited to in-frame sequences with V and J called. Missing clones are a known gap in these copies; in checked studies unresolved V genes cover under half, and the rest lacks a known reason. The sample table shows approximately 200,000 clones, and more than 55% are seen once. Approximately 0.63% of the sample is taken by the ten largest. This sample's time point label indicates: about 4 weeks on oral tofacitinib. The treatment or condition label for this specimen denotes: oral pan-JAK inhibitor, 5-10 mg twice daily.

The sample here was CD4+ T cells sorted from blood, taken at week 4, from a patient treated with tofacitinib. Receptors originate from a human donor with alopecia areata.

Here the CDR3 reads CASSSSPGPQHF. The CDR3 DNA follows: TGTGCCAGCAGCTCGTCCCCAGGGCCCCAGCATTTT. The chain links TRBV7-9 to TRBJ1-5; D remains unclear. V was cut by 4 bases and J by 9 bases, with 10 bases left in between. CDR3 size: 12 residues. Germline V gene sequence: CDR1 SEHNR, CDR2 FQNEAQ (reference sequence). The whole variable domain, remainder taken from reference TRBV7-9 and TRBJ1-5, is DTGVSQNPRHKITKRGQNVTFRCDPISEHNRLYWYRQTLGQGPEFLTYFQNEAQLEKSRLLSDRFSAERPKGSFSTLEIQRTEQGDSAMYLCASSSSPGPQHFGDGTRLSIL.

The rearrangement uses TRBV5-5 and TRBJ2-7, with D possibly being TRBD2 (5 bases). Trimming left V 0 bases short and J 3 bases short, with 10 bases between. The CDR3 is 14 residues long. Germline V CDR1 and CDR2: SGHKS, YYEKEE (reference sequence). The CDR3: CASSLVTRGYEQYF. In DNA form, the CDR3 reads TGTGCCAGCAGCTTGGTGACCCGGGGCTACGAGCAGTACTTC.

V is TRBV27 and J is TRBJ2-7; 7 bases align to TRBD2. Germline-derived CDR1 and CDR2 are MNHEY and SMNVEV (reference sequence). V trimming: 7 bases; J trimming: 0 bases; junction bases outside the gene matches: 9. The CDR3 has 15 amino acids. The CDR3 here is CASTKRDRYSYEQYF. The CDR3 bases are TGTGCCAGCACTAAGCGGGATCGGTACTCCTACGAGCAGTACTTC.

This clone has only a few counts. The chain is built from TRBV29-1 and TRBJ2-5, with 9 bases aligning to TRBD1. CDR3 length: 17 residues. Germline assignment: CDR1 SQVTM and CDR2 ANQGSEA. V gave up 5 bases and J gave up 1 base; unmatched junction bases: 14. CDR3 amino acids: CSVLSQTGTGIQETQYF. The CDR3 DNA reads TGCAGCGTTCTCTCCCAAACCGGGACAGGGATCCAAGAGACCCAGTACTTC.

CDR3 sequence (DNA): TGTGCCAGCAGTCGACTAGCGGGAGTTAACGAGCAGTACTTC. Protein: CASSRLAGVNEQYF. The chain uses TRBV6-5 and TRBJ2-7, with 12 bases fitting TRBD2. Per germline, CDR1 MNHEY and CDR2 SVGAGI. CDR3 length: 14 amino acids. Trimming removed 5 bases from V and 5 bases from J; junction bases left unmatched: 4.

The chain is built from TRBV9 and TRBJ2-5; 7 nucleotides line up with TRBD1. This CDR3 has 15 residues. Germline V gene data show CDR1 as SGDLS and CDR2 as YYNGEE. V trimming: 7 bases; J trimming: 5 bases; junction bases outside the gene matches: 14. In nucleotides, the CDR3 is TGTGCCAGCGCCCTCAGGGGAACAGGGGCGGAGACCCAGTACTTC. This encodes CASALRGTGAETQYF. Filled out from reference TRBV9 and TRBJ2-5, the complete variable domain reads DSGVTQTPKHLITATGQRVTLRCSPRSGDLSVYWYQQSLDQGLQFLIQYYNGEERAKGNILERFSAQQFPDLHSELNLSSLELGDSALYFCASALRGTGAETQYFGPGTRLLVL.

A few counts support this clone. This chain joins TRBV27 and TRBJ1-1; the D gene is possibly TRBD1 (5 bases). V was clipped by 6 bases and J by 4 bases, with 12 bases between them. Germline lookup yields CDR1 MNHEY and CDR2 SMNVEV (reference sequence). The length of the CDR3 is 13 residues. The DNA of the CDR3 is TGTGCCAGCAGCCCGGGGGGAAGCACTGAAGCTTTCTTT. Its translation: CASSPGGSTEAFF.

This rearrangement joins TRBV30 to TRBJ2-2, with 10 bases lining up with TRBD2. The V and J ends lost 7 bases and 0 bases, in that order; junction bases with no gene match: 5. The germline CDR1 and CDR2 sequences are GTSNPN and SVGIG (reference sequence). The CDR3 loop spans 15 amino acids. The chain's CDR3 is CAYLAGESNTGELFF. The CDR3 DNA follows: TGTGCCTACCTAGCGGGGGAATCGAACACCGGGGAGCTGTTTTTT.

This clone has just a few counts. V gene TRBV10-3 combines with J gene TRBJ2-5; 7 nucleotides line up with TRBD1. The V gene end was trimmed by 6 bases and the J gene end by 3 bases; junction bases not matched to a gene: 10. This CDR3 region has 15 residues. Germline CDR1 and CDR2: ENHRY and SYGVKD. CDR3 in amino acids: CAIRKTGVWEETQYF. CDR3 in DNA: TGTGCCATCAGAAAAACAGGGGTCTGGGAAGAGACCCAGTACTTC.

The chain carries TRBV7-2 and TRBJ2-7; 10 nucleotides agree with TRBD1. V lost 5 bases and J lost 3; bases outside the gene matches: 10. CDR1 is SGHTA, CDR2 FQGNSA, per germline. The CDR3 runs 16 residues. CDR3 amino acids: CASSPSRDRGNYEQYF. In nucleotides, the CDR3 is TGTGCCAGCAGCCCTAGTCGGGACAGGGGAAACTACGAGCAGTACTTC. The variable domain in full, with the rest retrieved from reference TRBV7-2 and TRBJ2-7, is GAGVSQSPSNKVTEKGKDVELRCDPISGHTALYWYRQSLGQGLEFLIYFQGNSAPDKSGLPSDRFSAERTGGSVSTLTIQRTQQEDSAVYLCASSPSRDRGNYEQYFGPGTRLTVT.

The chain has TRBV29-1 and TRBJ2-5; D remains unclear. The V end lost 8 bases, the J end lost 5 bases, and 15 bases lay between the germline ends. CDR3 size: 12 residues. Germline V gene data show CDR1 as SQVTM and CDR2 as ANQGSEA. The CDR3 loop reads CSISVSEETQYF. DNA of the CDR3: TGCAGCATCTCGGTCTCAGAGGAGACCCAGTACTTC.

The V call is TRBV28, the J call TRBJ2-5; no clear D gene. V gave up 6 bases and J gave up 5 bases, with 19 bases separating them. CDR3 size: 15 residues. Germline loops: CDR1 MDHEN, CDR2 SYDVKM. The CDR3 sequence is CASSRRTAQPETQYF. DNA of the CDR3: TGTGCCAGCAGCCGGAGAACGGCTCAACCCGAGACCCAGTACTTC.

The chain couples TRBV30 to TRBJ2-3; D is tentatively TRBD1 or TRBD2 (5 bases each). V lost 5 bases, J lost 6 bases, and 18 bases lay in between. Germline V lookup: CDR1 GTSNPN, CDR2 SVGIG (reference sequence). The CDR3 covers 14 residues. CDR3 coding DNA: TGTGCCTGGGGGGGTCGATCCCGATGGGATACGCAGTATTTT. This codes for CAWGGRSRWDTQYF.

The chain employs TRBV30 and TRBJ1-5, with D tentatively TRBD1 (6 bases). The germline V and J ends were trimmed by 3 bases and 3 bases, with 15 bases remaining between them. The CDR3 length is 15 residues. Germline assignment: CDR1 GTSNPN and CDR2 SVGIG (reference sequence). The CDR3 sequence is CAWSSTGSNNQPQHF. The CDR3 coding sequence is TGTGCCTGGAGCAGCACAGGGAGCAACAATCAGCCCCAGCATTTT.

The sample holds a few counts of this clone. The rearrangement uses TRBV29-1 and TRBJ2-5; 8 positions agree with TRBD1. Germline V gives CDR1 SQVTM, CDR2 ANQGSEA. CDR3 size: 12 residues. The V gene end was trimmed by 6 bases and the J gene end by 5 bases; junction bases not matched to a gene: 5. CDR3 sequence reads: CSVGQGLETQYF. Here the CDR3 DNA reads TGCAGCGTAGGACAGGGCCTGGAGACCCAGTACTTC. Full variable domain (rest looked up from reference TRBV29-1 and TRBJ2-5): SAVISQKPSRDICQRGTSLTIQCQVDSQVTMMFWYRQQPGQSLTLIATANQGSEATYESGFVIDKFPISRPNLTFSTLTVSNMSPEDSSIYLCSVGQGLETQYFGPGTRLLVL.

This clone was picked up a small number of times. V and J are TRBV7-2 and TRBJ2-7; D possibly corresponds to TRBD1 (6 bases). The CDR3 extends over 14 amino acids. CDR1 and CDR2 from the germline V gene are SGHTA and FQGNSA. Deletions cut 5 bases from V and 2 bases from J, with 13 bases between. The CDR3, as DNA: TGTGCCAGCAGCCGACAACAGGGACCCTACGAGCAGTACTTC. Encoded protein: CASSRQQGPYEQYF. Together with reference TRBV7-2 and TRBJ2-7, the CDR3 gives the full variable domain: GAGVSQSPSNKVTEKGKDVELRCDPISGHTALYWYRQSLGQGLEFLIYFQGNSAPDKSGLPSDRFSAERTGGSVSTLTIQRTQQEDSAVYLCASSRQQGPYEQYFGPGTRLTVT.

V is TRBV28 and J is TRBJ2-7, with D maybe TRBD1 (6 bases). The CDR3 totals 14 residues. The ends were cut back, 6 bases at V and 0 bases at J, with 12 bases in the middle. From germline, CDR1 is MDHEN and CDR2 SYDVKM. CDR3 sequence: CASSRRGSSYEQYF. CDR3 DNA sequence: TGTGCCAGCAGCCGAAGGGGGAGCTCCTACGAGCAGTACTTC.

This chain joins TRBV7-9 and TRBJ2-5; 9 bases are shared with TRBD1. J was trimmed by 1 base and V by 5 bases; bases with no gene match: 8. Per germline, CDR1 SEHNR and CDR2 FQNEAQ (reference sequence). The CDR3 contains 16 residues. The CDR3, as DNA: TGTGCCAGCAGCCCTGCGGGACAGGGTTTCCAAGAGACCCAGTACTTC. Its translation: CASSPAGQGFQETQYF.

V and J are TRBV30 and TRBJ1-5, with D tentatively TRBD1 (6 bases). Germline V lookup: CDR1 GTSNPN, CDR2 SVGIG (reference sequence). The germline V and J ends were trimmed by 3 bases and 3 bases, with 9 bases remaining between them. This CDR3 comprises 13 residues. The CDR3 protein is CAWRGGANQPQHF. The CDR3 DNA reads as TGTGCCTGGAGAGGGGGGGCCAATCAGCCCCAGCATTTT.

This clone was observed a few times. The chain joins TRBV15 to TRBJ2-7, with 7 positions matching TRBD1. Germline values: CDR1 LNHNV, CDR2 YYDKDF (reference sequence). The CDR3 has 14 residues. Trimming removed 2 bases from V and 7 bases from J; junction bases left unmatched: 8. CDR3 sequence: CATSRRDSPLEQYF. The CDR3 DNA reads as TGTGCCACCAGCAGACGGGACAGTCCCCTGGAGCAGTACTTC.

The gene calls are TRBV27 and TRBJ1-2; TRBD1 is a possible D gene (5 bases). V was cut by 0 bases and J by 4 bases, with 12 bases left in between. Germline CDR1 is MNHEY and CDR2 is SMNVEV (reference sequence). The CDR3 consists of 15 residues. The CDR3 nucleotides are TGTGCCAGCAGTTTATCGGGCAGGGCTGGCTATGGCTACACCTTC. It encodes CASSLSGRAGYGYTF.

V is TRBV30 and J is TRBJ2-7, with D possibly matching TRBD2 (6 bases). The germline gives CDR1 GTSNPN, CDR2 SVGIG (reference sequence). V was clipped by 4 bases and J by 0 bases, with 13 bases between them. This CDR3 contains 14 residues. This chain's CDR3 is CAWNRDGSSYEQYF. The CDR3 DNA reads TGTGCCTGGAACCGGGACGGGAGCTCCTACGAGCAGTACTTC.

The chain joins TRBV29-1 to TRBJ2-1; no definite D call. This CDR3 contains 13 residues. Germline V gives CDR1 SQVTM, CDR2 ANQGSEA. Trimming took off 5 bases at V and 0 bases at J, with 8 bases between the two ends. Written as DNA, the CDR3 is TGCAGCGTTTTTCCGAGCTCCTACAATGAGCAGTTCTTC. Its translation is CSVFPSSYNEQFF.

The CDR3, as DNA: TGTGCCAGCAGCGGACCGGGCCTAACTTCTGGAAACACCATATATTTT. It translates to CASSGPGLTSGNTIYF. V usage is TRBV13 and J usage is TRBJ1-3, with no clear D. The germline V and J ends were trimmed by 5 bases and 1 base, with 15 bases remaining between them. Germline CDR1 and CDR2: PRHDT and FYEKMQ (reference sequence). The CDR3 runs to 16 residues. Based on the CDR3 plus reference TRBV13 and TRBJ1-3, the full variable domain is AAGVIQSPRHLIKEKRETATLKCYPIPRHDTVYWYQQGPGQDPQFLISFYEKMQSDKGSIPDRFSAQQFSDYHSELNMSSLELGDSALYFCASSGPGLTSGNTIYFGEGSWLTVV.

The count of this clone is one. The chain uses TRBV5-6 and TRBJ2-7, with a weak D call TRBD2 (6 bases). This CDR3 contains 16 residues. V was trimmed by 1 base and J by 6 bases, leaving 20 bases between them. Germline assignment: CDR1 SGHDT and CDR2 YYEEEE. CDR3 sequence (DNA): TGTGCCAGCAGCTTGAGTAGATGGCGGGATTGGAGCGAGCAGTACTTC. This sequence encodes CASSLSRWRDWSEQYF.

V gene TRBV28 combines with J gene TRBJ1-2; 7 nucleotides line up with TRBD1. CDR1 and CDR2 from the germline V gene are MDHEN and SYDVKM. CDR3 length: 11 residues. The junction had 1 base not matched to a gene; V was cut back by 8 bases and J by 4 bases. CDR3 residues: CASGDSYGYTF. The CDR3 DNA reads as TGTGCCAGCGGGGACAGCTATGGCTACACCTTC.

This clone was counted a few times. The chain carries TRBV7-2 and TRBJ2-1, with 16 bases matching TRBD2. J was trimmed by 4 bases and V by 2 bases; bases with no gene match: 5. Germline CDR1 SGHTA, CDR2 FQGNSA. The length of the CDR3 is 18 residues. CDR3 in amino acids: CASSLPGTSGRAYNEQFF. The CDR3 nucleotides read TGTGCCAGCAGCTTACCCGGGACTAGCGGGAGGGCTTACAATGAGCAGTTCTTC.

The chain joins TRBV2 to TRBJ2-5; TRBD2 aligns across 13 bases. The germline CDR1 and CDR2 sequences are SNHLY and FYNNEI. Unmatched junction bases numbered 6, after V lost 7 bases and J lost 4 bases. The CDR3 length is 15 residues. CDR3 sequence: CASNTGLAGVETQYF. The CDR3 DNA reads TGTGCCAGCAACACCGGACTAGCGGGAGTAGAGACCCAGTACTTC. The whole variable domain, filled in from reference TRBV2 and TRBJ2-5, reads EPEVTQTPSHQVTQMGQEVILRCVPISNHLYFYWYRQILGQKVEFLVSFYNNEISEKSEIFDDQFSVERPDGSNFTLKIRSTKLEDSAMYFCASNTGLAGVETQYFGPGTRLLVL.

The chain recombines TRBV29-1 with TRBJ2-3; possible D gene TRBD1, 6 bases. V was pared by 4 bases and J by 6 bases, with 8 bases between. CDR3 length equals 11 residues. Germline CDR1 is SQVTM and CDR2 is ANQGSEA. The CDR3 nucleotides are TGCAGCGTTGGTACAGGGGATACGCAGTATTTT. Translating it yields CSVGTGDTQYF.

This chain joins TRBV11-2 and TRBJ2-1; TRBD2 aligns across 8 bases. The junction had 12 bases not matched to a gene; V was cut back by 5 bases and J by 6 bases. CDR3 length: 16 amino acids. Germline V CDR1 and CDR2: SGHAT, FQNNGV. The CDR3 DNA sequence: TGTGCCAGCAGCCTGATAGCGGGGACTAACCCCAATGAGCAGTTCTTC. It is translated as CASSLIAGTNPNEQFF.

The chain links TRBV28 to TRBJ1-5; the match to TRBD1 covers 7 bases. V lost 10 bases to trimming and J lost 7 bases; unmatched junction nucleotides: 7. Germline V lookup: CDR1 MDHEN, CDR2 SYDVKM. The CDR3 sequence is 12 residues long. CDR3 residues: CATGQVRQPQHF. The CDR3 region has the DNA TGTGCCACCGGACAGGTACGGCAGCCCCAGCATTTT.